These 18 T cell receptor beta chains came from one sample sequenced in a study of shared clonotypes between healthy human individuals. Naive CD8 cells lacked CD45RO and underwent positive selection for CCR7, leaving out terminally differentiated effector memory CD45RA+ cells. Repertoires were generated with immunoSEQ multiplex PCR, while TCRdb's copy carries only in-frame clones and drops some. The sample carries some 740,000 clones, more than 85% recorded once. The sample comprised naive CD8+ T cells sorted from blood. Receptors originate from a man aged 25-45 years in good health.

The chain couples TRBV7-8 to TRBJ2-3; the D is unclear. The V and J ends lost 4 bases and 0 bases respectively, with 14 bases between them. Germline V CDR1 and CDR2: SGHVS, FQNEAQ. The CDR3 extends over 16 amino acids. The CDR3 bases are TGTGCCAGCAGCTCGGCCCCAACGATTAGCACAGATACGCAGTATTTT. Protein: CASSSAPTISTDTQYF.

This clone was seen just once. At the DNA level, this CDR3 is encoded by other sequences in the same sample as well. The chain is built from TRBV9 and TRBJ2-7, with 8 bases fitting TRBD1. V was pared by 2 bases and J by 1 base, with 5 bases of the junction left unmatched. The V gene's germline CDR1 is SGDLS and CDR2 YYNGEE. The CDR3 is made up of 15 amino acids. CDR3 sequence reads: CASSVGQGPSYEQYF. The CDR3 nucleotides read TGTGCCAGCAGCGTCGGACAGGGCCCTTCCTACGAGCAGTACTTC.

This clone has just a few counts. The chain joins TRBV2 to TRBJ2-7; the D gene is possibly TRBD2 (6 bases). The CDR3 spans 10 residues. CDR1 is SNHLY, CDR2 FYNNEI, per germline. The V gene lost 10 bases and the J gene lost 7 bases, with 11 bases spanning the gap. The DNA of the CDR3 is TGTGCCACCAAGGCGGGAGAGCAGTACTTC. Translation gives CATKAGEQYF. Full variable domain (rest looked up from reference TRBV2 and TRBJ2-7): EPEVTQTPSHQVTQMGQEVILRCVPISNHLYFYWYRQILGQKVEFLVSFYNNEISEKSEIFDDQFSVERPDGSNFTLKIRSTKLEDSAMYFCATKAGEQYFGPGTRLTVT.

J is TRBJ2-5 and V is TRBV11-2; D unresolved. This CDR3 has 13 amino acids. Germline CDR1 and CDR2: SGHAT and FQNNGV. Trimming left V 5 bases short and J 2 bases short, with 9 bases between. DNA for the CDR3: TGTGCCAGCAGCCCCCCGAATCAAGAGACCCAGTACTTC. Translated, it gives CASSPPNQETQYF.

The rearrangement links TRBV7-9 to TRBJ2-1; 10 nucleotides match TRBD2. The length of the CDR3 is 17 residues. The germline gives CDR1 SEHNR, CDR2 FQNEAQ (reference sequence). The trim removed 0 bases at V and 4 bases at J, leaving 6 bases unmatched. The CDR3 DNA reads TGTGCCAGCAGCTTAGCGCGCGGGACTAGCGAGTACAATGAGCAGTTCTTC. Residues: CASSLARGTSEYNEQFF.

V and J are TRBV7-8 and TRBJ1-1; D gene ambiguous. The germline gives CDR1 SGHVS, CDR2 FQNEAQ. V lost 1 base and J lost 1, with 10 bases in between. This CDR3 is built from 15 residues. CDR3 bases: TGTGCCAGCAGCTTAGTCGCGGGCGGGAACACTGAAGCTTTCTTT. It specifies CASSLVAGGNTEAFF.

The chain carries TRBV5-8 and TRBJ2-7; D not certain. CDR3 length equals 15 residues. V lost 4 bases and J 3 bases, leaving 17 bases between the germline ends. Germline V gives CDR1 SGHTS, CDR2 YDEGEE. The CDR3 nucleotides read TGTGCCAGCAGCCAGTCCCCAGAAACCCACTACGAGCAGTACTTC. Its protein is CASSQSPETHYEQYF.

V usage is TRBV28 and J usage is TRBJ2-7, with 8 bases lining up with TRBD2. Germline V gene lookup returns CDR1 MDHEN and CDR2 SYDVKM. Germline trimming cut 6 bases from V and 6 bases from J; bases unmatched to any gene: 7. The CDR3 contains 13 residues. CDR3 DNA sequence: TGTGCCAGCAGGGACAGCGGGAGTCCCGAGCAGTACTTC. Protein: CASRDSGSPEQYF.

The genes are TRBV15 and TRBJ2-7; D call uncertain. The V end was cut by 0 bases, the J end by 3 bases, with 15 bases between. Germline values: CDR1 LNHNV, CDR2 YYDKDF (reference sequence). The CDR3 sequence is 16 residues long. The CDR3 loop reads CATSRDKASGNYEQYF. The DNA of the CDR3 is TGTGCCACCAGCAGAGATAAGGCGTCGGGTAACTACGAGCAGTACTTC.

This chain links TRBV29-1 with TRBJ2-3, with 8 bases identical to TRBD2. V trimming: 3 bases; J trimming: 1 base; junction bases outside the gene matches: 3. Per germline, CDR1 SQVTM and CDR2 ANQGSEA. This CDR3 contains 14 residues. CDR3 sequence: CSVDRAGGTDTQYF. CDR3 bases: TGCAGCGTTGACCGAGCGGGAGGCACAGATACGCAGTATTTT.

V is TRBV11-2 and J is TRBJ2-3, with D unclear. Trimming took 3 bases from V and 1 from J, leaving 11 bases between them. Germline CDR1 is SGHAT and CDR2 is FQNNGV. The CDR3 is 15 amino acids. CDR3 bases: TGTGCCAGCAGCTTCGGACGCGGAGGCACAGATACGCAGTATTTT. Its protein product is CASSFGRGGTDTQYF.

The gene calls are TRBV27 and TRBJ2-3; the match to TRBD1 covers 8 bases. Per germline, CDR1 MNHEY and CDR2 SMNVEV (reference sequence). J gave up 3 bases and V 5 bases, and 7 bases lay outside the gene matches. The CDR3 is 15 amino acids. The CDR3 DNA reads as TGTGCCAGCAGTCCCCGGGACAGGCGAACAGATACGCAGTATTTT. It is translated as CASSPRDRRTDTQYF.

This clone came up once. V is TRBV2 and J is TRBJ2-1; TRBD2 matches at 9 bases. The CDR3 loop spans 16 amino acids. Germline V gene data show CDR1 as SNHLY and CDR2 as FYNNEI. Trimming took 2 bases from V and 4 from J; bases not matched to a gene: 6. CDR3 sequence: CASSEIAGAVYNEQFF. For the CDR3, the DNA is TGTGCCAGCAGTGAAATAGCGGGAGCGGTTTACAATGAGCAGTTCTTC.

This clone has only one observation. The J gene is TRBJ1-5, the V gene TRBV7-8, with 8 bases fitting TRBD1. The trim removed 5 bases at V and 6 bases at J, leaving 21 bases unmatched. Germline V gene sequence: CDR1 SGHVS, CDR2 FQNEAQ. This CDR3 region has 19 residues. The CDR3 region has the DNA TGTGCCAGCAGCCCAAGTCGTGGGGACCGGACAGGGAGGCGTCAGCCCCAGCATTTT. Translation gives CASSPSRGDRTGRRQPQHF.

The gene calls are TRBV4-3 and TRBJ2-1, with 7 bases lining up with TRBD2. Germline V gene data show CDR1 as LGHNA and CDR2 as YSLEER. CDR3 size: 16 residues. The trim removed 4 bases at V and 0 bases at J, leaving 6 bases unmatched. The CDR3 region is CASSRTRGISYNEQFF. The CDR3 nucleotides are TGCGCCAGCAGCCGTACGCGGGGGATCTCCTACAATGAGCAGTTCTTC.

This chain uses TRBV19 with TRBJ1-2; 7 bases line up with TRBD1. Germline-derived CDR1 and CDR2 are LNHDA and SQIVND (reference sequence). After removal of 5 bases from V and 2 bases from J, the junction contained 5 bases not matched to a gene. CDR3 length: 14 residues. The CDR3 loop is CASSYRGGNYGYTF. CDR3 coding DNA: TGTGCCAGTAGTTACAGGGGCGGAAACTATGGCTACACCTTC.

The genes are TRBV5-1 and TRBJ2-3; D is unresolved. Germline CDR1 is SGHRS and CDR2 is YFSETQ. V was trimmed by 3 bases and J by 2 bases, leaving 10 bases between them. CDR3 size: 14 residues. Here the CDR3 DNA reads TGCGCCAGCAGCTCGAACTACAACACAGATACGCAGTATTTT. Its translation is CASSSNYNTDTQYF.

The CDR3 bases are TGCGCCAGCAGCTTGGAGGGCATAATGGTGTCGGATACGCAGTATTTT. As protein: CASSLEGIMVSDTQYF. The chain employs TRBV5-1 and TRBJ2-3; D uncertain. The CDR3 contains 16 residues. V lost 0 bases to trimming and J lost 6 bases, with 17 bases between them. Per the germline V gene, CDR1 is SGHRS and CDR2 is YFSETQ.